A selection of T cell receptor beta chains follows, all from one sample in a study of T cells expressing NK-cell markers. For each CDR3 protein, TCRdb gives one entry from its re-call of the 5' RACE reads, without DNA. The table lists roughly 350,000 distinct CDR3 sequences. Sequenced input: blood T cells: a sorted CD56 or NKG2C T cell subset, CD4+ or CD8+ T cells, or bulk PBMC T cells (not recorded which). Every receptor here comes from a man aged 18-70 years in good health. Both conserved end residues are part of each CDR3. The order of the fields is J gene, CDR3 length, V gene, CDR3 protein.

J: TRBJ1-2
length: 13
V: TRBV24-1
CDR3: CATSDFPSGGYTF

J: TRBJ1-1
length: 15
V: TRBV5-1
CDR3: CASSIHGRTNTEAFF

J: TRBJ2-3
length: 13
V: TRBV6-1
CDR3: CASRRQGTDTQYF

J: TRBJ2-1
length: 16
V: TRBV7-2
CDR3: CASSARGSGGSKEQFF

J: TRBJ1-3
length: 17
V: TRBV6-5
CDR3: CASSYSSGGGSGNTIYF

J: TRBJ2-4
length: 15
V: TRBV2
CDR3: CATQGRGEAKNIQYF

J: TRBJ2-5
length: 15
V: TRBV4-1
CDR3: CASSHRDRGQETQYF

J: TRBJ2-5
length: 13
V: TRBV11-2
CDR3: CASSPEARLTQYF

J: TRBJ1-5
length: 14
V: TRBV12-3/TRBV12-4
CDR3: CASSKTGDRQPQHF

J: TRBJ2-1
length: 16
V: TRBV7-7
CDR3: CASSLAGNGGYNEQFF

J: TRBJ2-2
length: 14
V: TRBV6-2/TRBV6-3
CDR3: CASSTQVNTGELFF

J: TRBJ2-2
length: 15
V: TRBV10-2
CDR3: CASSDSSLGTGELFF

J: TRBJ2-7
length: 15
V: TRBV7-9
CDR3: CASSWGMAASYEQYF

J: TRBJ2-5
length: 18
V: TRBV20-1
CDR3: CSASDPGLGPLNQETQYF

J: TRBJ2-1
length: 11
V: TRBV5-1
CDR3: CASSFTGEQFF

J: TRBJ1-1
length: 18
V: TRBV19
CDR3: CASSRNRDRGMVNTEAFF

J: TRBJ2-3
length: 16
V: TRBV5-1
CDR3: CASSLDGGGAKDTQYF

J: TRBJ2-2
length: 16
V: TRBV4-2
CDR3: CASSHPGAARGGELFF

J: TRBJ2-1
length: 13
V: TRBV29-1
CDR3: CSVEDSPGGRQFF

J: TRBJ2-7
length: 12
V: TRBV29-1
CDR3: CSVMTPTYEQYF

J: TRBJ2-3
length: 12
V: TRBV12-3/TRBV12-4
CDR3: CASSFPSGAQYF

J: TRBJ1-4
length: 15
V: TRBV7-2
CDR3: CASSLAAGGSEKLFF

J: TRBJ2-1
length: 12
V: TRBV20-1
CDR3: CSPRGINNEQFF

J: TRBJ2-7
length: 15
V: TRBV20-1
CDR3: CSASSRDRGSYEQYF

J: TRBJ2-3
length: 15
V: TRBV13
CDR3: CASRATGRGTDTQYF

J: TRBJ2-7
length: 13
V: TRBV11-1
CDR3: CASNPKSSYEQYF

J: TRBJ1-2
length: 15
V: TRBV25-1
CDR3: CASSEFGGRLSGYTF

J: TRBJ2-7
length: 13
V: TRBV5-5
CDR3: CASSSDPRVEQYF

J: TRBJ2-7
length: 13
V: TRBV3-1
CDR3: CASSPGGKGEQYF

J: TRBJ2-5
length: 18
V: TRBV3-1
CDR3: CASKEPRLAGSPRETQYF

J: TRBJ2-7
length: 11
V: TRBV6-2/TRBV6-3
CDR3: CASGGLNEQYF

J: TRBJ2-5
length: 19
V: TRBV2
CDR3: CASSYQGIGMGPIQETQYF

J: TRBJ1-1
length: 16
V: TRBV24-1
CDR3: CATSSTKQTRNTEAFF

J: TRBJ1-2
length: 16
V: TRBV18
CDR3: CASSPRSGAERYGYTF

J: TRBJ2-2
length: 15
V: TRBV11-2
CDR3: CASSLVTASTGELFF

J: TRBJ2-5
length: 12
V: TRBV12-3/TRBV12-4
CDR3: CASSLRVETQYF